The 11 T cell receptor beta chains presented below share a single source sample, sequenced in a study of cytomegalovirus exposure and HLA in healthy donors (dated by TCRdb to 2016 to 2017). The library was built by means of the immunoSEQ multiplex PCR assay. The multiplex PCR relied on a mix of 60 forward primers for TCR Vbeta segments and 13 reverse primers for TCR Jbeta segments. TCRdb's version of the immuneACCESS table is confined to in-frame rearrangements and falls short of the full clone set. An unresolved V gene accounts for under half of the shortfall where checked; the remainder is of unknown origin. This sample has 150,000 or so clones in its table, and around 80% of those were observed once. Of the sample, 4.5% to 5.5% falls within the top ten clones. The material sequenced was PBMCs. Receptors originate from a woman aged 45-65 years in good health and CMV-seropositive.

The chain couples TRBV7-3 to TRBJ2-3; 10 positions match TRBD2. V was clipped by 2 bases and J by 2 bases; unmatched bases: 7. Germline V gene sequence: CDR1 SGHTA, CDR2 FQGTGA. The CDR3 contains 17 residues. The CDR3 DNA is TGTGCCAGCAGCTTATGGGGGACTAGCGATTCCACAGATACGCAGTATTTT. Its protein product is CASSLWGTSDSTDTQYF. Looking up the rest from reference TRBV7-3 and TRBJ2-3 gives the full variable domain: GAGVSQTPSNKVTEKGKYVELRCDPISGHTALYWYRQSLGQGPEFLIYFQGTGAADDSGLPNDRFFAVRPEGSVSTLKIQRTERGDSAVYLCASSLWGTSDSTDTQYFGPGTRLTVL.

The V and J genes are TRBV25-1 and TRBJ2-6, with D unclear. The CDR3 has 15 amino acids. The germline V gene has CDR1 MGHDK and CDR2 SYGVNS. The V end was cut by 4 bases, the J end by 2 bases, with 9 bases between. The chain's CDR3 is CASSANIAGANVLTF. As DNA, the CDR3 is TGTGCCAGCAGTGCAAATATAGCTGGGGCCAACGTCCTGACTTTC.

The rearrangement joins TRBV2 to TRBJ2-1, with D maybe TRBD2 (5 bases). This CDR3 comprises 18 residues. Trimming shortened V by 5 bases and J by 1 base, and 21 bases separated the two germline ends. Germline V gene lookup returns CDR1 SNHLY and CDR2 FYNNEI. CDR3 nucleotides: TGTGCCAGCAGTACCCCCCCCAATGGCCAGCGGTCCTACAATGAGCAGTTCTTC. This encodes CASSTPPNGQRSYNEQFF.

J is TRBJ2-2 and V is TRBV28; 8 positions match TRBD1. This CDR3 spans 11 amino acids. V trimming: 10 bases; J trimming: 7 bases; junction bases outside the gene matches: 2. CDR1 is MDHEN and CDR2 is SYDVKM in the germline V gene. The CDR3 protein is CATGTGGELFF. The CDR3 DNA reads as TGTGCCACCGGGACAGGCGGGGAGCTGTTTTTT.

V is TRBV5-1 and J is TRBJ1-6; D ambiguous. Germline lookup yields CDR1 SGHRS and CDR2 YFSETQ. Trimming shortened V by 5 bases and J by 5 bases, and 8 bases separated the two germline ends. This CDR3 contains 13 residues. The CDR3 DNA reads as TGCGCCAGCAGTACGGGAAATAATTCACCCCTCCACTTT. This codes for CASSTGNNSPLHF.

A single count supports this clone. Compared with germline, one end of the junction differs, possibly owing to a read error. The chain couples TRBV7-9 to TRBJ2-3, with TRBD2 matching over 7 bases. This CDR3 has 14 residues. CDR1 and CDR2 (germline): SEHNR, FQNEAQ (reference sequence). The CDR3, as DNA: TGTTCCAGCTCCTGGGGGGGGGAGGCTGATACGCAGTATTTT. As protein: CSSSWGGEADTQYF.

This clone was observed a handful of times. The chain links TRBV7-2 to TRBJ1-1; no definite D call. The CDR3 spans 14 residues. Between the trimmed V and J ends, which lost 1 base and 3 bases, there was a span of 9 bases. The germline V gene encodes CDR1 SGHTA and CDR2 FQGNSA. The CDR3 sequence is CASSLVSSYTEAFF. As DNA, the CDR3 is TGTGCCAGCAGCTTAGTTTCGTCGTACACTGAAGCTTTCTTT.

This chain joins TRBV5-5 and TRBJ2-5; TRBD2 agrees at 9 bases. V lost 4 bases and J lost 2; bases outside the gene matches: 9. The CDR3 covers 16 residues. CDR1 and CDR2 from the germline V gene are SGHKS and YYEKEE (reference sequence). The CDR3 nucleotides are TGTGCCAGCAGCCCGCGGGGGGGGGCCTATCAAGAGACCCAGTACTTC. Protein sequence: CASSPRGGAYQETQYF.

The sample holds a few counts of this clone. This chain links TRBV7-9 with TRBJ2-2; maybe TRBD1 (6 bases). V was shortened by 4 bases and J by 5 bases, with 11 bases between the two germline ends. The CDR3 loop spans 14 amino acids. Germline CDR1 is SEHNR and CDR2 is FQNEAQ (reference sequence). CDR3 residues: CASSSRGQTGELFF. The CDR3 DNA sequence: TGTGCCAGCAGCTCCCGGGGACAAACCGGGGAGCTGTTTTTT. Full variable domain (missing parts from reference TRBV7-9 and TRBJ2-2): DTGVSQNPRHKITKRGQNVTFRCDPISEHNRLYWYRQTLGQGPEFLTYFQNEAQLEKSRLLSDRFSAERPKGSFSTLEIQRTEQGDSAMYLCASSSRGQTGELFFGEGSRLTVL.

A word on this clone: Within the sample, other DNA sequences also encode this same CDR3. The chain links TRBV19 to TRBJ1-1; a weak D match, TRBD1 (6 bases). The CDR3 covers 13 residues. Germline values: CDR1 LNHDA, CDR2 SQIVND (reference sequence). V gave up 6 bases and J gave up 1 base, with 9 bases separating them. CDR3 coding DNA: TGTGCCAGTAGCACGACAGGGAACACTGAAGCTTTCTTT. Translating it yields CASSTTGNTEAFF. Combining the CDR3 with reference TRBV19 and TRBJ1-1 gives the whole variable domain DGGITQSPKYLFRKEGQNVTLSCEQNLNHDAMYWYRQDPGQGLRLIYYSQIVNDFQKGDIAEGYSVSREKKESFPLTVTSAQKNPTAFYLCASSTTGNTEAFFGQGTRLTVV.

This chain uses TRBV5-4 with TRBJ2-3, with 10 bases lining up with TRBD2. Looked up from germline, CDR1 is SGHNT and CDR2 is YYREEE (reference sequence). The CDR3 runs to 15 residues. V gave up 4 bases and J gave up 2 bases; unmatched junction bases: 4. The CDR3 loop is CASSPLAGVTDTQYF. CDR3 DNA: TGTGCCAGCAGCCCTCTAGCGGGAGTCACAGATACGCAGTATTTT.